The rows below give T cell receptor beta chains drawn from one sample of a study of beta chain features in type 1 diabetes. Profiled with immunoSEQ multiplex PCR; TCRdb holds only in-frame clones, not every one. The table records hundreds of thousands of clones, 14% of them present only once. The sample was central memory CD4+ T cells from blood. These receptors were obtained from a man aged 25 to 40 in good health. The CDR3 runs from the conserved cysteine through the conserved F or W. Fields, in order: V gene, J gene, clone size, D gene, CDR3 DNA, CDR3 protein. The D gene is left open where the match is weak. Clone size, where shown, is once, few, many, or a class for clones that have expanded.

TRBV6-5	TRBJ1-1	.	.	TGTGCCAGCAGTGGACAGCAATACACTGAAGCTTTCTTT	CASSGQQYTEAFF
TRBV6-5	TRBJ2-5	.	.	TGTGCCAGCAGTCAGACTTCGGAGACCCAGTACTTC	CASSQTSETQYF
TRBV7-9	TRBJ1-6	.	TRBD1	TGTGCCAGCAGCTTAAGGACAGGGGGTTCACCCCTCCACTTT	CASSLRTGGSPLHF
TRBV6-5	TRBJ2-6	many	TRBD1	TGTGCCAGCAGCGAGGGGGCCGTAGGGGCCAACGTCCTGACTTTC	CASSEGAVGANVLTF
TRBV7-8	TRBJ1-1	few	.	TGTGCCAGCAGCTTAGAACAGGGTGCTGAAGCTTTCTTT	CASSLEQGAEAFF
TRBV11-1	TRBJ2-5	few	.	TGTGCCAGCAGCTCGGATCGCCGTGGGACCCAGTACTTC	CASSSDRRGTQYF
TRBV5-1	TRBJ2-6	.	.	TGCGCCAGCAGCTTACCTGGGGCCAACGTCCTGACTTTC	CASSLPGANVLTF
TRBV21-1	TRBJ1-2	many	.	TGTGCCATCAACAGGAACTATGGCTACACCTTC	CAINRNYGYTF
TRBV29-1	TRBJ2-1	.	TRBD1	TGCAGCGTTGAAGATCGAGGGACAGGGAGAAATGAGCAGTTCTTC	CSVEDRGTGRNEQFF
TRBV30	TRBJ2-5	few	.	TGTGCCTGGAGTCCAACGATAGGAGAGACCCAGTACTTC	CAWSPTIGETQYF
TRBV7-9	TRBJ2-2	few	.	TGTGCCAGCAGCTTACCAATCCGGGCCGGGGAGCTGTTTTTT	CASSLPIRAGELFF
TRBV6-5	TRBJ2-3	.	.	TGTGCCAGCAGTAGCGGGTCTAGCACAGATACGCAGTATTTT	CASSSGSSTDTQYF
TRBV15	TRBJ2-4	.	TRBD2	TGTGCCACCAGCAGAGCCGGGGGGATCGCCAAAAACATTCAGTACTTC	CATSRAGGIAKNIQYF
TRBV7-9	TRBJ1-1	.	.	TGTGCCAGCAGCTTGGAAAAGACGACTTTCTTT	CASSLEKTTFF
TRBV5-1	TRBJ1-2	.	TRBD1	TGCGCCAGCAGCTTGGCCAACAGGGGTAACTATGGCTACACCTTC	CASSLANRGNYGYTF
TRBV7-9	TRBJ2-2	.	.	TGTGCCAGCAGCTTAGTGGACACCGGGGAGCTGTTTTTT	CASSLVDTGELFF
TRBV7-9	TRBJ2-1	few	.	TGTGCCAGCAGCCCCAGGGGGGCACTTATCGGGAATGAGCAGTTCTTC	CASSPRGALIGNEQFF
TRBV10-1	TRBJ2-1	few	TRBD2	TGTGCCAGCCTAGCGGGAGAATCAAATGAGCAGTTCTTC	CASLAGESNEQFF
TRBV6-6	TRBJ2-2	few	TRBD2	TGTGCCAGCAGCCGACAGCGGGGGGCTAGCGGGGAGCTGTTTTTT	CASSRQRGASGELFF
TRBV7-8	TRBJ2-7	.	TRBD1	TGTGCCAGCAGCTTAGAAGGGGGCAGCTCCTACGAGCAGTACTTC	CASSLEGGSSYEQYF
TRBV5-4	TRBJ1-1	few	.	TGTGCCAGCAGCTGGGGGTGGAACACTGAAGCTTTCTTT	CASSWGWNTEAFF
TRBV10-3	TRBJ1-2	.	TRBD1	TGTGCCATCAGTGGGACAGGGGATGGCTACACCTTC	CAISGTGDGYTF
TRBV7-2	TRBJ2-3	.	.	TGTGCCAGCAGCCCTGGGAGCAAGGATACGCAGTATTTT	CASSPGSKDTQYF
TRBV11-2	TRBJ2-7	.	TRBD2	TGTGCCAGCAGCTTACGGCGGGGGGGGCAGTACTTC	CASSLRRGGQYF
TRBV10-3	TRBJ2-7	many	TRBD1	TGTGCCATCAGAGGGACAGCGTACGAGCAGTACTTC	CAIRGTAYEQYF
TRBV6-1	TRBJ1-6	.	.	TGTGCCAGCAGTGGGGACACCTGGTCTTCACCCCTCCACTTT	CASSGDTWSSPLHF
TRBV14	TRBJ1-2	many	.	TGTGCCAGCAGCCCCCTCGGGGGACAATTCGGACCGGATGGCTACACCTTC	CASSPLGGQFGPDGYTF
TRBV5-4	TRBJ2-3	few	.	TGTGCCAGCAGCCAAGTCGGAGATACGCAGTATTTT	CASSQVGDTQYF
TRBV6-1	TRBJ2-1	.	.	TGTGCCAGCAGTGAATGGGGGCAGGGTGAGCAGTTCTTC	CASSEWGQGEQFF
TRBV7-9	TRBJ2-3	few	.	TGTGCCAGCAGCCAGCAAGGAGATACGCAGTATTTT	CASSQQGDTQYF
TRBV7-3	TRBJ2-3	few	.	TGTGCCAGCAGCTTATTGCTAACAGATACGCAGTATTTT	CASSLLLTDTQYF
TRBV11-2	TRBJ2-4	.	TRBD2	TGTGCCAGCAGCCGGACTAGCGGGACAAAAAACATTCAGTACTTC	CASSRTSGTKNIQYF
TRBV4-3	TRBJ2-5	.	TRBD2	TGCGCCAGCAGCCAAAGCGGGGGTGAGACCCAGTACTTC	CASSQSGGETQYF
TRBV5-1	TRBJ1-1	.	.	TGCGCCAGCAGCTCCGGCCGTGGGACCGCGAACACTGAAGCTTTCTTT	CASSSGRGTANTEAFF
TRBV27	TRBJ2-5	.	.	TGTGCCAGCAGTTTAAGCCCCGGAGGCCAAGAGACCCAGTACTTC	CASSLSPGGQETQYF
TRBV30	TRBJ1-6	few	.	TGTGCCTGGACTAAACTCGGACCCCTCTCACCCCTCCACTTT	CAWTKLGPLSPLHF
TRBV11-1	TRBJ2-3	few	TRBD1	TGTGCCAGCAGCTTAGGACAGGGGGCAGATACGCAGTATTTT	CASSLGQGADTQYF
TRBV4-3	TRBJ1-4	.	.	TGCGCCAGCAGCCAAGTTCCCGGCAGAGGGGAAAAACTGTTTTTT	CASSQVPGRGEKLFF
TRBV7-2	TRBJ2-1	.	.	TGTGCCAGCAGCTTAGATCGCAGTACCCCCATGGGTGAGCAGTTCTTC	CASSLDRSTPMGEQFF
TRBV28	TRBJ2-4	.	.	TGTGCCAGCAGACTACGGTTGGGTATCGCCAAAAACATTCAGTACTTC	CASRLRLGIAKNIQYF
TRBV6-5	TRBJ2-1	few	TRBD2	TGTGCCAGCAGTTACTCGGGGACTAGGTGGGGTGAGCAGTTCTTC	CASSYSGTRWGEQFF
TRBV6-6	TRBJ1-5	few	.	TGTGCCAGCAAGGGGATTCGGAGGAGCAATCAGCCCCAGCATTTT	CASKGIRRSNQPQHF